These 23 T cell receptor beta chains originate from one sample sequenced in a study of cytomegalovirus exposure and HLA in healthy donors. 13 Jbeta primers and 60 Vbeta primers were used for the PCR. Assay: immunoSEQ multiplex PCR; the TCRdb copy retains only in-frame clones and omits some. The repertoire table contains 150,000 or so clones. Sequenced material: PBMCs. The receptors were gathered from a woman in her thirties or forties in good health and CMV-seropositive.

The J gene is TRBJ2-5, the V gene TRBV5-4; 7 bases fit TRBD1. The CDR3 runs to 14 residues. V was clipped by 0 bases and J by 4 bases; unmatched bases: 3. Germline lookup yields CDR1 SGHNT and CDR2 YYREEE (reference sequence). The CDR3 here is CASSLGRGRETQYF. CDR3 coding DNA: TGTGCCAGCAGCTTGGGTAGGGGGCGAGAGACCCAGTACTTC.

The rearrangement uses TRBV7-2 and TRBJ2-7; D not certain. This CDR3 region has 14 residues. Per the germline V gene, CDR1 is SGHTA and CDR2 is FQGNSA. V was pared by 5 bases and J by 2 bases, with 13 bases between. CDR3 DNA sequence: TGTGCCAGCAGCGAGATGACACCTCCCTACGAGCAGTACTTC. It yields the protein CASSEMTPPYEQYF.

The genes are TRBV18 and TRBJ2-7; D unclear. Germline assignment: CDR1 KGHSH and CDR2 LQKENI. The CDR3 contains 12 residues. With 3 bases removed from V and 3 bases from J, the gap between germline ends came to 6 bases. The CDR3 protein is CASSPNNYEQYF. In DNA, the CDR3 is TGTGCCAGCTCACCGAACAACTACGAGCAGTACTTC.

The chain links TRBV27 to TRBJ2-1; possible D gene TRBD2, 7 bases. The CDR3 is 15 residues long. Trimming cost V 6 bases and J 7 bases, with 19 bases left between them. Per the germline V gene, CDR1 is MNHEY and CDR2 is SMNVEV (reference sequence). The chain's CDR3 is CASRPGGGEWNEQFF. CDR3 DNA sequence: TGTGCCAGCAGACCGGGGGGCGGGGAATGGAATGAGCAGTTCTTC.

The gene calls are TRBV29-1 and TRBJ2-1; 12 bases align to TRBD2. CDR1 and CDR2 from the germline V gene are SQVTM and ANQGSEA. This CDR3 is 17 amino acids long. V trimming: 5 bases; J trimming: 4 bases; junction bases outside the gene matches: 12. Here the CDR3 reads CSVLGLAGSVGYNEQFF. In nucleotides, the CDR3 is TGCAGCGTTTTAGGACTAGCGGGGTCGGTTGGATACAATGAGCAGTTCTTC.

J is TRBJ1-5 and V is TRBV19; TRBD1 aligns across 7 bases. CDR3 length: 14 residues. V was pared by 7 bases and J by 7 bases, with 10 bases of the junction left unmatched. Looked up from germline, CDR1 is LNHDA and CDR2 is SQIVND (reference sequence). The CDR3 reads CASTFFTGDQPQHF. The CDR3 DNA sequence: TGTGCCAGTACATTTTTTACAGGGGACCAGCCCCAGCATTTT.

The CDR3 is CASSVGTIYGYTF. As DNA, the CDR3 is TGTGCCAGCAGCGTAGGGACTATCTATGGCTACACCTTC. The chain has TRBV9 and TRBJ1-2; no reliable D call. Germline V gene sequence: CDR1 SGDLS, CDR2 YYNGEE. The germline V and J ends were trimmed by 0 bases and 4 bases, with 7 bases remaining between them. The CDR3 totals 13 residues.

V gene TRBV7-3 combines with J gene TRBJ2-2; 11 bases match TRBD2. The CDR3 runs to 16 residues. V trimming: 4 bases; J trimming: 6 bases; junction bases outside the gene matches: 7. The germline gives CDR1 SGHTA, CDR2 FQGTGA. The chain's CDR3 is CASSSKLAGVPGELFF. The CDR3 coding sequence is TGTGCCAGCAGCTCTAAACTAGCGGGAGTCCCCGGGGAGCTGTTTTTT. Filled out from reference TRBV7-3 and TRBJ2-2, the complete variable domain reads GAGVSQTPSNKVTEKGKYVELRCDPISGHTALYWYRQSLGQGPEFLIYFQGTGAADDSGLPNDRFFAVRPEGSVSTLKIQRTERGDSAVYLCASSSKLAGVPGELFFGEGSRLTVL.

The chain combines TRBV10-3 with TRBJ2-3; maybe TRBD1 (7 bases). The CDR3 is 15 residues long. V lost 3 bases to trimming and J lost 4 bases, with 14 bases between them. Germline assignment: CDR1 ENHRY and CDR2 SYGVKD. CDR3: CAISDPQGGADTQYF. The CDR3 DNA reads TGTGCCATCAGTGATCCCCAGGGGGGCGCAGATACGCAGTATTTT.

The J gene is TRBJ1-1, the V gene TRBV15, with 8 bases that match TRBD1. This CDR3 is 16 amino acids long. Germline values: CDR1 LNHNV, CDR2 YYDKDF (reference sequence). V dropped 6 bases and J dropped 7; count of bases not matched to a gene: 16. CDR3 DNA sequence: TGTGCCACCAGTAACCGGACAGGGCTCTATGGAGTTGAAGCTTTCTTT. Translation: CATSNRTGLYGVEAFF. Based on the CDR3 plus reference TRBV15 and TRBJ1-1, the full variable domain is DAMVIQNPRYQVTQFGKPVTLSCSQTLNHNVMYWYQQKSSQAPKLLFHYYDKDFNNEADTPDNFQSRRPNTSFCFLDIRSPGLGDTAMYLCATSNRTGLYGVEAFFGQGTRLTVV.

The CDR3 sequence is CASSPTVNTEAFF. In DNA form, the CDR3 reads TGTGCCAGCAGCCCTACGGTGAACACTGAAGCTTTCTTT. The V gene is TRBV28, the J gene TRBJ1-1; D gene uncertain. The V gene's germline CDR1 is MDHEN and CDR2 SYDVKM. CDR3 size: 13 residues. Trimming pared 6 bases from V and 0 bases from J, leaving 8 bases between.

CDR3 in DNA: TGCGCCAGCAGCCAAGATCTCAGGGGGCACTCTGGAAACACCATATATTTT. It is translated as CASSQDLRGHSGNTIYF. This chain uses TRBV4-1 with TRBJ1-3; the match to TRBD1 covers 8 bases. The CDR3 is made up of 17 amino acids. J lost 0 bases, V lost 0 bases, and 4 bases had no gene match. Germline V gene data show CDR1 as MGHRA and CDR2 as YSYEKL.

The chain has TRBV7-3 and TRBJ2-5, with 12 positions matching TRBD2. Germline assignment: CDR1 SGHTA and CDR2 FQGTGA. V lost 5 bases, J lost 4 bases, and 8 bases stayed unmatched. The CDR3 loop spans 16 amino acids. The CDR3 sequence: CASSLGLGLAGETQYF. Here the CDR3 DNA reads TGTGCCAGCAGCCTTGGACTGGGACTAGCGGGAGAGACCCAGTACTTC.

This rearrangement joins TRBV28 to TRBJ1-4; D remains ambiguous. Germline V gene data show CDR1 as MDHEN and CDR2 as SYDVKM. V was cut by 5 bases and J by 2 bases, with 15 bases left in between. The CDR3 runs 16 residues. CDR3 DNA sequence: TGTGCCAGCAGTCTTCGGTTCGGTGAGACTAATGAAAAACTGTTTTTT. Protein: CASSLRFGETNEKLFF. Supplemented by reference TRBV28 and TRBJ1-4, the full variable domain reads DVKVTQSSRYLVKRTGEKVFLECVQDMDHENMFWYRQDPGLGLRLIYFSYDVKMKEKGDIPEGYSVSREKKERFSLILESASTNQTSMYLCASSLRFGETNEKLFFGSGTQLSVL.

V gene TRBV19 combines with J gene TRBJ2-3, with D possibly TRBD2 on 6 matching bases. The CDR3 loop spans 15 amino acids. Germline V gives CDR1 LNHDA, CDR2 SQIVND (reference sequence). The ends were cut back, 5 bases at V and 2 bases at J, with 14 bases in the middle. The CDR3 reads CASSPRPGDTDTQYF. The DNA of the CDR3 is TGTGCCAGTAGTCCGCGACCGGGAGACACAGATACGCAGTATTTT.

The V call is TRBV7-9, the J call TRBJ2-1; 7 nucleotides line up with TRBD1. This CDR3 is built from 12 residues. V dropped 5 bases and J dropped 10; count of bases not matched to a gene: 5. The germline V gene encodes CDR1 SEHNR and CDR2 FQNEAQ (reference sequence). The CDR3 is CASSTRGSEQFF. The CDR3 nucleotides read TGTGCCAGCAGCACCAGGGGGTCCGAGCAGTTCTTC.

V and J are TRBV7-8 and TRBJ1-2, with D uncertain. The V and J ends lost 0 bases and 2 bases respectively, with 4 bases between them. The germline CDR1 and CDR2 sequences are SGHVS and FQNEAQ. The CDR3 loop spans 13 amino acids. This CDR3 is CASSLAENYGYTF. The CDR3 region has the DNA TGTGCCAGCAGCTTAGCAGAGAACTATGGCTACACCTTC.

This chain joins TRBV7-9 and TRBJ1-1; the D gene is possibly TRBD1 (5 bases). V lost 5 bases and J 4 bases, leaving 14 bases between the germline ends. The CDR3 consists of 14 residues. The V gene's germline CDR1 is SEHNR and CDR2 FQNEAQ (reference sequence). CDR3 sequence: CASSLQGLGTEAFF. As DNA, the CDR3 is TGTGCCAGCAGCCTTCAGGGTTTAGGCACTGAAGCTTTCTTT.

V and J are TRBV28 and TRBJ1-2; no clear D gene. The length of the CDR3 is 15 residues. CDR1 MDHEN and CDR2 SYDVKM come from the germline V gene. Trimming removed 5 bases at V and 1 base at J, with 14 bases between. CDR3 nucleotides: TGTGCCAGCAGTCCTACGGGGAGGGTTAACTATGGCTACACCTTC. Its protein product is CASSPTGRVNYGYTF.

The V gene is TRBV9, the J gene TRBJ2-7; a weak D match, TRBD1 (6 bases). V shed 0 bases and J shed 3 bases, with 7 bases lying between them. Germline CDR1 SGDLS, CDR2 YYNGEE. The CDR3 sequence is 13 residues long. In DNA, the CDR3 is TGTGCCAGCAGCGTAGGGGGGCGCTACGAGCAGTACTTC. Translated: CASSVGGRYEQYF.

The V and J genes are TRBV7-9 and TRBJ2-7, with TRBD1 matching 7 bases. This CDR3 contains 16 residues. In germline, CDR1 is SEHNR, CDR2 FQNEAQ (reference sequence). V lost 2 bases to trimming and J lost 0 bases; unmatched junction nucleotides: 7. CDR3 residues: CASSLQPGQSSYEQYF. CDR3 bases: TGTGCCAGCAGCTTACAACCGGGACAGAGCTCCTACGAGCAGTACTTC.

The chain couples TRBV12-5 to TRBJ1-1, with 8 bases fitting TRBD1. CDR3 length: 15 amino acids. The V and J ends lost 7 bases and 4 bases, in that order; junction bases with no gene match: 11. The germline V gene encodes CDR1 LGHNT and CDR2 FRNRAP. For the CDR3, the DNA is TGTGCTAGTGCCCCGCCAGGGGGCGCGAGCACTGAAGCTTTCTTT. Its translation is CASAPPGGASTEAFF.

This rearrangement joins TRBV5-4 to TRBJ1-1; 11 nucleotides match TRBD1. This CDR3 is 16 amino acids long. Germline CDR1 is SGHNT and CDR2 is YYREEE (reference sequence). The V and J ends lost 2 bases and 0 bases, in that order; junction bases with no gene match: 3. The CDR3 DNA reads as TGTGCCAGCAGCTTTGGACAGGGGGCTATGAACACTGAAGCTTTCTTT. It yields the protein CASSFGQGAMNTEAFF.